This T cell receptor beta chain was profiled in a study of tumor and adjacent non-tumor tissue in lung cancer. The CDR3 extends over 14 amino acids. In germline, CDR1 is DFQATT, CDR2 SNEGSKA (reference sequence). On this clonotype itself: The junction does not match germline at one end; this may be a read error.

The library came from three nested PCR rounds adapted from ARM-PCR protocols. TCRdb called the multiplex PCR reads again in MiXCR, with one record for every CDR3 protein. The table lists around 82,000 distinct CDR3 sequences, approximately 78% of them singletons, with around half in the top ten. No cell sorting was done before RNA was extracted from the tissue. Distant lung tissue was collected more than 3 cm away from the tumor edge. Donors were chemotherapy-naive, newly diagnosed lung cancer surgical patients in China, August–November 2014. Specimen: distant non-tumor lung tissue. This sequence joins TRBV20-1 and TRBJ2-1, with 9 nucleotides matching TRBD2. The TCR sequence derives from a man in his fifties or sixties with non-small cell lung cancer. The CDR3 loop is CSAESGRIPNDQFF. The DNA for the CDR3 is TGCAGTGCCGAAAGCGGGAGGATCCCCAATGACCAGTTCTTC.